This T cell receptor (beta chain) was recovered during a study of shared clonotypes between healthy human individuals (dated by TCRdb to 2019 to 2021). Turning to the overall study: A couple of women and a few men aged 18 to 49 years were included in the cohort. Between about 0.9 and 10 billion PBMCs per donor were obtained by leukapheresis. The study deeply sequenced blood TCR repertoires of five healthy adults to estimate repertoire size and the extent of clonotype sharing between individuals. For each donor, CD4 naive and CD4 memory were each given three plates, CD8 naive was given two plates, and CD8 memory was given one plate. To increase sequencing depth and limit assay-specific biases, TCR repertoire library preparation and sequencing were carried out by different laboratories using diverse techniques.

Results and caveats for the whole study, not just this receptor: Because the study included a small number of donors, the genetic and exposure-history diversity represented was limited. Sharing across a few donors was observed for about 5% of naive CD4, around 3.5% of naive CD8, over 2% of memory CD4, and around 0.4% of memory CD8 clonotypes. Pairwise subsampling led to the expectation that sequencing depth would affect the degree of clonotype sharing among donors. Sampling was restricted to blood, and TCR repertoires in tissues likely differ from the TCR repertoires found in blood. Clonotypes shared by all four sorted-subset donors showed higher generation probabilities than non-shared clonotypes. Rarefaction of sorted-subset datasets indicated incomplete sequencing despite the large sequencing depth. Naive subsets generally had larger estimated clonotype richness than memory subsets.

The CDR3 covers 21 residues, taking in both the cysteine and the phenylalanine. Of all the DNA, just the CDR3 is kept, 63 bases in frame from base 1. CD8 naive samples consisted of CD45RO-negative cells that were positively selected for CCR7, yielding a CD45RA+CCR7+ population without TemRA cells. The donors were healthy, HIV-negative adults who had no recently reported acute infections or vaccinations. Every donor was a Caucasian adult residing in Nashville, Tennessee, USA. Blood was obtained by leukapheresis, after which PBMCs were separated by Ficoll-Histopaque density gradient centrifugation and cryopreserved in liquid nitrogen vapor phase. Analytical flow cytometry was used to check the purity and quantity of each magnetically sorted T cell population. Genomic DNA was isolated from every sorted fraction and measured by UV absorbance on a Nanodrop 2000c. Concerning this clone itself: Its cognate antigen has yet to be identified. No qualities accompany the bases; no much larger clone lies one base away.

TCR CDR3 regions were amplified from genomic DNA by multiplex PCR using the deep immunoSEQ assay. Genomic DNA extracted from each cell subset was distributed evenly over all wells of several immunoSEQ 96-well plates, and each plate served as one replicate. Each replicate PCR for sorted subsets received around 200 ng genomic DNA, equal to tens of thousands of T cell genomes. Purified libraries were quantified with a Qubit 3.0 fluorometer, sized on a Bioanalyzer 2100, and re-quantified with the KAPA Library Quantification kit. A separate single-read 150-cycle Illumina NextSeq 550 flow cell was used to sequence each immunoSEQ 96-well plate. The published analysis was carried out like this. Because only junctional sequences without quality scores were contained in the immunoSEQ output, filtering matching that applied to full-length reads could not be performed. Sequences were annotated with PyIR, a Python wrapper for IgBLAST v1.9, using IMGT germline references to assign V/J genes and CDR3. Any read was removed if the V/J assignment was weak (E-value above 1e-6), the CDR3 was missing, or the read contained stop codons, out-of-frame junctions, or ambiguous translated residues. V3J clonotypes were defined as sequences sharing an identical inferred V gene, J gene, and CDR3 amino acid sequence. To compute the percentage overlap between repertoires, the number of shared unique clonotypes was divided by the size of the smaller repertoire. RTK rarefaction, the Chao1 estimator, and Recon v2.1 estimates of unobserved clonotypes were used to assess repertoire richness. Generation probabilities for all TCRbeta clonotypes obtained by the gDNA method from several donors were computed using OLGA. Here the immuneACCESS table is served through TCRdb, limited to in-frame sequences with V and J called. Missing clones are a known gap in these copies; in checked studies unresolved V genes cover under half, and the rest lacks a known reason. The D gene and trimming were derived from the DNA, and the V and J assignments and clone size from that table. Recorded for this sample are about 2.1 million clones; about 93% of them occurred a single time. The ten largest clones capture 1.5% to 2% of the sample.

The rearranged segments are TRBV1 and TRBJ2-3; the DNA was not compared with TRBD2, the D call given in the table. TRBV1 is listed as a pseudogene. Source material: naive CD8+ T cells from PBMCs. In the paper's terms, the cell subset or site label means: CD45RA+CCR7+. The source of this sequence is a man aged 18 to 35 in good health. Some clones in this sample may be carry-over from other donors' samples. The nucleotide sequence reads TGCACCAGCAGCCAAAGGCGGCTAGCGGGGGCGGGACCGATTTCCAGAGATACGCAGTATTTT. It translates to CTSSQRRLAGAGPISRDTQYF.